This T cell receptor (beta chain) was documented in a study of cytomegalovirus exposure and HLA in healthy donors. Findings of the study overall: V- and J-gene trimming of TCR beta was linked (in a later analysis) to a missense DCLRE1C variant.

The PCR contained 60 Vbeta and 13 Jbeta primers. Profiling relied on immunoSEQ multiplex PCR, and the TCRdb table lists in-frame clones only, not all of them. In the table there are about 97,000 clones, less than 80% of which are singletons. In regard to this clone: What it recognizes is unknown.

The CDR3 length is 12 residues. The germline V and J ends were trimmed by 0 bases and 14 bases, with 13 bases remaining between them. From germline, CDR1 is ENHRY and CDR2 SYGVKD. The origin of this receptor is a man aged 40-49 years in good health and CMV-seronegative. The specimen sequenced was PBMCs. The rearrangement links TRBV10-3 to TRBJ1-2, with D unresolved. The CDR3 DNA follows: TGTGCCATCAGTGAGTCCGCCGCCCCGGGGACCTTC. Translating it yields CAISESAAPGTF.